The next 28 T cell receptor beta chains were all read from a single sample in a study of cytomegalovirus exposure and HLA in healthy donors. This PCR relied on a set of 60 Vbeta primers and 13 Jbeta primers. Sequenced by immunoSEQ multiplex PCR; TCRdb stores in-frame clones only, minus some. The sample includes 150,000 to 200,000 clones, 82% of them seen just once. The sample was PBMCs. Source of these receptors: a boy aged 2 to 10 in good health and CMV-seronegative.

This clone came up once. The J gene is TRBJ2-1, the V gene TRBV11-1; D is unclear. This CDR3 region has 15 residues. CDR1 is SGHAT, CDR2 FQDESV, per germline (reference sequence). Trimming removed 2 bases from V and 9 bases from J, with 17 bases in between. The CDR3 reads CASSLRRALGSEQFF. The CDR3 DNA sequence: TGTGCCAGCAGCTTAAGGCGTGCCCTAGGTAGTGAGCAGTTCTTC.

The V and J genes are TRBV6-6 and TRBJ1-5; D possibly corresponds to TRBD1 (6 bases). The germline V and J ends were trimmed by 6 bases and 1 base, with 13 bases remaining between them. The length of the CDR3 is 15 residues. Looked up from germline, CDR1 is MNHNY and CDR2 is SVGAGI (reference sequence). The CDR3 DNA sequence: TGTGCCAGCAGATCTATCCAGGGGAGCAATCAGCCCCAGCATTTT. This codes for CASRSIQGSNQPQHF.

This chain joins TRBV5-1 and TRBJ1-1; unclear D gene. The CDR3 loop spans 14 amino acids. Trimming left V 0 bases short and J 5 bases short, with 11 bases between. Per germline, CDR1 SGHRS and CDR2 YFSETQ. CDR3 loop: CASSLDRQTTEAFF. CDR3 nucleotides: TGCGCCAGCAGCTTGGACAGACAAACTACTGAAGCTTTCTTT.

The rearrangement joins TRBV4-3 to TRBJ2-5; 7 bases are shared with TRBD2. The end of the DNA is better explained by TRBJ2-7, so the J call may be wrong. The germline V gene has CDR1 LGHNA and CDR2 YSLEER. The CDR3 loop spans 14 amino acids. The CDR3 coding sequence is TGCGCCAGCAGCCGCGATCTAGCGGACTACGAGCAGTACTTC. This sequence encodes CASSRDLADYEQYF.

This sequence joins TRBV4-3 and TRBJ2-1; D is possibly TRBD2 (5 bases). The CDR3 extends over 15 amino acids. Trimming took off 1 base at V and 6 bases at J, with 13 bases between the two ends. CDR1 is LGHNA, CDR2 YSLEER, per germline. The CDR3 coding sequence is TGCGCCAGCAGCCAAGTTCTAGGAGGCTCCAATGAGCAGTTCTTC. Protein: CASSQVLGGSNEQFF.

This chain links TRBV29-1 with TRBJ2-3, with 7 bases fitting TRBD2. The CDR3 contains 13 residues. J gave up 0 bases and V 6 bases, and 3 bases lay outside the gene matches. Germline V CDR1 and CDR2: SQVTM, ANQGSEA. Here the CDR3 reads CSVDGGSTDTQYF. The DNA of the CDR3 is TGCAGCGTCGACGGGGGGAGCACAGATACGCAGTATTTT.

The chain combines TRBV4-3 with TRBJ1-5; D unresolved. The germline CDR1 and CDR2 sequences are LGHNA and YSLEER. V was trimmed by 0 bases and J by 5 bases, leaving 5 bases between them. The CDR3 is 13 residues long. The CDR3 spells CASSQDPDQPQHF. In nucleotides, the CDR3 is TGCGCCAGCAGCCAAGATCCGGATCAGCCCCAGCATTTT.

The chain recombines TRBV14 with TRBJ1-1; D possibly corresponds to TRBD1 (5 bases). This CDR3 comprises 13 residues. Germline CDR1 is SGHDN and CDR2 is FVKESK. V was shortened by 4 bases and J by 4 bases, with 10 bases between the two germline ends. CDR3 protein: CASSPYRSTEAFF. Here the CDR3 DNA reads TGTGCCAGCAGCCCTTACAGGAGCACTGAAGCTTTCTTT.

The chain couples TRBV4-2 to TRBJ2-1, with TRBD2 matching 11 bases. Per germline, CDR1 LGHNA and CDR2 YNFKEQ. This CDR3 has 17 residues. V gave up 2 bases and J gave up 10 bases; unmatched junction bases: 13. The CDR3 bases are TGTGCCAGCAGCCAACGACTAGCGGGGAACTCCCACTCGGAGCAGTTCTTC. Protein sequence: CASSQRLAGNSHSEQFF.

The chain has TRBV4-1 and TRBJ1-5; 7 bases align to TRBD1. The CDR3 has 17 amino acids. Germline V gene data show CDR1 as MGHRA and CDR2 as YSYEKL. The trim removed 2 bases at V and 0 bases at J, leaving 7 bases unmatched. This chain's CDR3 is CASSQLQGSRSNQPQHF. CDR3 nucleotide sequence: TGCGCCAGCAGCCAACTACAGGGGTCGCGTAGCAATCAGCCCCAGCATTTT.

V gene TRBV10-3 combines with J gene TRBJ1-1; 7 bases are a match to TRBD1. V lost 6 bases, J lost 3 bases, and 10 bases stayed unmatched. Germline V gene data show CDR1 as ENHRY and CDR2 as SYGVKD. The CDR3 loop spans 15 amino acids. The CDR3, as DNA: TGTGCCATCAGGCCAAGCCTTACAGGGGACACTGAAGCTTTCTTT. This gives the protein CAIRPSLTGDTEAFF.

The genes are TRBV5-1 and TRBJ2-1; maybe TRBD1 (6 bases). V shed 2 bases and J shed 4 bases, with 13 bases lying between them. Germline V gives CDR1 SGHRS, CDR2 YFSETQ. The CDR3 totals 15 residues. In DNA form, the CDR3 reads TGCGCCAGCAGCTTATACGGGGACAAATACAATGAGCAGTTCTTC. As protein: CASSLYGDKYNEQFF. The full variable domain, in which reference TRBV5-1 and TRBJ2-1 provide the parts outside the CDR3, is KAGVTQTPRYLIKTRGQQVTLSCSPISGHRSVSWYQQTPGQGLQFLFEYFSETQRNKGNFPGRFSGRQFSNSRSEMNVSTLELGDSALYLCASSLYGDKYNEQFFGPGTRLTVL.

This clone was found a few times. The chain employs TRBV29-1 and TRBJ2-1, with TRBD1 identical over 8 bases. Germline loops: CDR1 SQVTM, CDR2 ANQGSEA. This CDR3 region has 11 residues. Trimming at V came to 6 bases and at J to 9 bases, leaving 4 bases not matched to a gene. CDR3 DNA: TGCAGCGTCCCAACAGGGGGTGAGCAGTTCTTC. Its protein product is CSVPTGGEQFF.

V is TRBV5-4 and J is TRBJ1-2; D unclear. CDR1 is SGHNT and CDR2 is YYREEE in the germline V gene (reference sequence). Deletions cut 0 bases from V and 7 bases from J, with 13 bases between. The CDR3 is 14 residues long. The DNA of the CDR3 is TGTGCCAGCAGCTTGGGGTCCCTTAGTGGTGGCTACACCTTC. It yields the protein CASSLGSLSGGYTF.

V usage is TRBV6-6 and J usage is TRBJ2-7; D remains unclear. The germline V gene encodes CDR1 MNHNY and CDR2 SVGAGI (reference sequence). The CDR3 spans 13 residues. The V and J ends lost 6 bases and 7 bases respectively, with 16 bases between them. CDR3 nucleotide sequence: TGTGCCAGCAGCGTACCCCTTCTCCGGGAGCAGTACTTC. Its translation: CASSVPLLREQYF.

This sequence joins TRBV4-3 and TRBJ2-3; 9 bases map to TRBD2. The CDR3 is 16 residues long. Germline V lookup: CDR1 LGHNA, CDR2 YSLEER. The trim removed 6 bases at V and 4 bases at J, leaving 11 bases unmatched. CDR3 amino acids: CASSLGGRGGPDTQYF. Written as DNA, the CDR3 is TGCGCCAGCAGTCTAGGGGGGCGGGGGGGCCCAGATACGCAGTATTTT.

The CDR3 is CASSPFVLAGNTGELFF. The CDR3 DNA is TGTGCCAGCTCACCATTTGTCCTAGCGGGCAACACCGGGGAGCTGTTTTTT. This chain uses TRBV18 with TRBJ2-2; 8 nucleotides line up with TRBD2. The J segment lost 2 bases and the V segment lost 2 bases, leaving 7 bases of the junction unmatched. Germline V gene data show CDR1 as KGHSH and CDR2 as LQKENI. CDR3 length equals 17 residues. Drawing the rest from reference TRBV18 and TRBJ2-2, the complete variable domain is NAGVMQNPRHLVRRRGQEARLRCSPMKGHSHVYWYRQLPEEGLKFMVYLQKENIIDESGMPKERFSAEFPKEGPSILRIQQVVRGDSAAYFCASSPFVLAGNTGELFFGEGSRLTVL.

The chain recombines TRBV7-9 with TRBJ2-1, with D possibly being TRBD1 (5 bases). The V end was cut by 5 bases, the J end by 3 bases, with 14 bases between. CDR1 SEHNR and CDR2 FQNEAQ come from the germline V gene (reference sequence). The CDR3 has 15 amino acids. The CDR3 protein is CASSPRGDSYNEQFF. The DNA for the CDR3 is TGTGCCAGCAGCCCTAGGGGTGACAGCTACAATGAGCAGTTCTTC.

This sequence joins TRBV6-4 and TRBJ1-1, with a weak D call TRBD1 (6 bases). The V gene lost 10 bases and the J gene lost 3 bases, with 18 bases spanning the gap. This CDR3 region has 14 residues. The germline V gene has CDR1 MRHNA and CDR2 SNTAGT. The chain's CDR3 is CATEDSGHDTEAFF. The DNA for the CDR3 is TGTGCCACCGAAGACTCGGGACATGACACTGAAGCTTTCTTT.

On this clone: One junction end does not reproduce the germline sequence, and a read error may be involved. The chain carries TRBV7-7 and TRBJ2-5; TRBD2 aligns across 12 bases. The CDR3 contains 16 residues. CDR1 and CDR2 (germline): SSHAT, FNYEAQ (reference sequence). As DNA, the CDR3 is TGTGCTAGCAGCCGAGGACTAGCGGGGCCCCAAGAGACCCAGTACTTC. Protein: CASSRGLAGPQETQYF. The full variable domain, completed using reference TRBV7-7 and TRBJ2-5, is GAGVSQSPRYKVTKRGQDVTLRCDPISSHATLYWYQQALGQGPEFLTYFNYEAQPDKSGLPSDRFSAERPEGSISTLTIQRTEQRDSAMYRCASSRGLAGPQETQYFGPGTRLLVL.

The J gene is TRBJ1-2, the V gene TRBV7-3; perhaps TRBD1 as D (6 bases). V lost 2 bases and J lost 7, with 14 bases in between. The CDR3 is 14 amino acids. Germline V CDR1 and CDR2: SGHTA, FQGTGA. The CDR3 DNA reads as TGTGCCAGCAGCTTATATACGGCAGGGGCTGGCTACACCTTC. Encoded protein: CASSLYTAGAGYTF.

The CDR3 loop is CASSLVVGLGDTQYF. CDR3 nucleotides: TGTGCCAGCAGCTTAGTTGTGGGGCTCGGAGATACGCAGTATTTT. The chain uses TRBV7-9 and TRBJ2-3; TRBD1 might be the D (5 bases). The CDR3 contains 15 residues. Germline values: CDR1 SEHNR, CDR2 FQNEAQ (reference sequence). V lost 1 base to trimming and J lost 5 bases, with 13 bases between them.

The chain is built from TRBV19 and TRBJ2-3; 8 bases fit TRBD2. Germline CDR1 is LNHDA and CDR2 is SQIVND (reference sequence). The CDR3 contains 15 residues. V dropped 3 bases and J dropped 2; count of bases not matched to a gene: 4. CDR3 DNA sequence: TGTGCCAGTAGTATCTGGCGGGGGGACACAGATACGCAGTATTTT. Translation gives CASSIWRGDTDTQYF.

This clone was counted a few times. V is TRBV27 and J is TRBJ2-5; TRBD1 matches at 7 bases. The DNA end lines up better with TRBJ2-7; the J call may be wrong. Germline V CDR1 and CDR2: MNHEY, SMNVEV (reference sequence). The CDR3 is made up of 15 amino acids. The CDR3 loop is CASSITGTARYEQYF. CDR3 sequence (DNA): TGTGCCAGCAGTATCACCGGGACAGCCCGATACGAGCAGTACTTC.

V gene TRBV6-5 combines with J gene TRBJ1-1; 7 bases line up with TRBD1. The CDR3 is 14 residues long. Per the germline V gene, CDR1 is MNHEY and CDR2 is SVGAGI. With 2 bases clipped from V and 12 bases from J, the junction kept 12 bases outside the gene matches. The CDR3 protein is CASSYNKGAAKTFF. For the CDR3, the DNA is TGTGCCAGCAGTTACAATAAGGGGGCGGCGAAAACTTTCTTT.

The chain links TRBV14 to TRBJ1-4; perhaps TRBD1 as D (5 bases). V was trimmed by 3 bases and J by 5 bases, leaving 13 bases between them. The CDR3 spans 15 residues. Germline V gives CDR1 SGHDN, CDR2 FVKESK. The CDR3 spells CASSHRDFSNEKLFF. CDR3 in DNA: TGTGCCAGCAGCCACAGGGACTTCTCAAATGAAAAACTGTTTTTT.

This chain connects TRBV4-3 to TRBJ2-7, with D perhaps TRBD1 (6 bases). CDR1 LGHNA and CDR2 YSLEER come from the germline V gene. CDR3 length equals 16 residues. Trimming cost V 0 bases and J 3 bases, with 15 bases left between them. CDR3 DNA sequence: TGCGCCAGCAGCCAAGATTGGTCTTTGGACAGCTACGAGCAGTACTTC. This gives the protein CASSQDWSLDSYEQYF.

The chain is built from TRBV5-5 and TRBJ2-1; tentatively, D is TRBD1 (5 bases). Per germline, CDR1 SGHKS and CDR2 YYEKEE (reference sequence). This CDR3 comprises 14 residues. The V and J ends lost 3 bases and 7 bases respectively, with 14 bases between them. This chain's CDR3 is CASSSMTARNEQFF. CDR3 nucleotides: TGTGCCAGCAGCTCCATGACAGCCCGTAATGAGCAGTTCTTC.